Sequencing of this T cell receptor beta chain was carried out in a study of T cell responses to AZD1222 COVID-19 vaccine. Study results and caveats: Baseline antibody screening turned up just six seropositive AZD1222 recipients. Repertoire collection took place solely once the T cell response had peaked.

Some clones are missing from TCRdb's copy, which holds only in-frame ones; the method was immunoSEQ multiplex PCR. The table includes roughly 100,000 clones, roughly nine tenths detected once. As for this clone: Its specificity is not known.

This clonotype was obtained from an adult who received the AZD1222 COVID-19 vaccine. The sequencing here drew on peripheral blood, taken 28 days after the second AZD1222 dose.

The CDR3 region is CASSPGLVASGNEQFF. As DNA, the CDR3 is TGTGCCAGCAGTCCGGGACTAGTAGCCTCGGGGAATGAGCAGTTCTTC. The chain recombines TRBV2 with TRBJ2-1; 8 positions agree with TRBD2. Germline loops: CDR1 SNHLY, CDR2 FYNNEI. This CDR3 has 16 residues. With 5 bases clipped from V and 7 bases from J, the junction kept 13 bases outside the gene matches.